The text below deals with one T cell receptor beta chain. The length of the CDR3 is 16 residues. CDR1 and CDR2 (germline): KGHDR, SFDVKD. Trimming took 5 bases from V and 5 from J, leaving 17 bases between them. This sample was taken from a study of blood T cell repertoires in COVID-19. At the level of the study: The United States, Italy and Spain provided the acute and convalescent COVID-19 samples. Sample material is recorded as cDNA or gDNA derived from T cells, B-cell-depleted T cells, or PBMCs.

Participants were aged about 18 to 89 years from 20 to 30 US areas. Clinical histories supplied by participants themselves formed the basis of cohort assignment. Sequencing was performed with immunoSEQ multiplex PCR; in TCRdb, only in-frame clones are kept and a portion is missing. The repertoire holds about 150,000 clones, with around 86% as singletons. V usage is TRBV24-1 and J usage is TRBJ1-4; perhaps TRBD1 as D (6 bases). The sequence derives from a man in his forties or fifties who had recovered from COVID-19. Sequenced input: PBMCs or T cells enriched from blood (not recorded which). For the CDR3, the DNA is TGTGCCACCAGTGTTGGGGGCGCAGGGAAGAATGAAAAACTGTTTTTT. It encodes CATSVGGAGKNEKLFF.